One sample yielded the 14 T cell receptor beta chains listed below, sequenced in a study of T-cell memory formation after mild COVID-19. TCRdb recomputed calls from the 5' RACE reads with MiXCR, one row per CDR3 protein. The sample has approximately 270,000 distinct CDR3 sequences; around 15% are singletons. The sequenced sample was PBMCs or a T cell subset sorted from them (not recorded which). The receptor source for this set is a young man who had mild COVID-19 (a few samples of this study predate the infection). Cell type and time point are not known.

This clonotype occurred a few times. This chain connects TRBV2 to TRBJ1-4, with D possibly TRBD1 on 6 matching bases. The V end lost 0 bases, the J end lost 1 base, and 6 bases lay between the germline ends. The CDR3 spans 15 residues. Germline CDR1 and CDR2: SNHLY and FYNNEI. This CDR3 is CASSEATGTNEKLFF. As DNA, the CDR3 is TGTGCCAGCAGTGAAGCGACAGGAACTAATGAAAAACTGTTTTTT. Based on the CDR3 plus reference TRBV2 and TRBJ1-4, the full variable domain is EPEVTQTPSHQVTQMGQEVILRCVPISNHLYFYWYRQILGQKVEFLVSFYNNEISEKSEIFDDQFSVERPDGSNFTLKIRSTKLEDSAMYFCASSEATGTNEKLFFGSGTQLSVL.

This clonotype appeared a few times. The J gene is TRBJ2-3, the V gene TRBV20-1; 11 nucleotides match TRBD2. The CDR3 sequence is 15 residues long. Trimming took 1 base from V and 7 from J; bases not matched to a gene: 7. From germline, CDR1 is DFQATT and CDR2 SNEGSKA (reference sequence). CDR3: CSARGFLAGGNTQYF. CDR3 sequence (DNA): TGCAGTGCTAGAGGGTTCCTAGCGGGGGGCAATACGCAGTATTTT.

This clonotype was seen a few times. The V and J genes are TRBV6-2 or TRBV6-3 and TRBJ1-2; D is uncertain. Trimming pared 6 bases from V and 1 base from J, leaving 12 bases between. CDR1 MNHEY and CDR2 SVGEGT come from the germline V gene. This CDR3 region has 14 residues. This chain's CDR3 is CASSWANFNYGYTF. The CDR3 DNA is TGTGCCAGCAGCTGGGCGAACTTTAACTATGGCTACACCTTC.

This clonotype is categorized as hyperexpanded. The J gene is TRBJ2-1, the V gene TRBV5-1; D gene unclear. Germline V gives CDR1 SGHRS, CDR2 YFSETQ. The V end was cut by 0 bases, the J end by 5 bases, with 12 bases between. The CDR3 totals 15 residues. This CDR3 reads CASSLDEPTDNEQFF. For the CDR3, the DNA is TGCGCCAGCAGCTTGGACGAGCCTACCGACAATGAGCAGTTCTTC.

The genes are TRBV7-8 and TRBJ1-5, with unresolved D. V lost 4 bases to trimming and J lost 4 bases, with 17 bases between them. This CDR3 contains 16 residues. Germline V CDR1 and CDR2: SGHVS, FQNEAQ. Here the CDR3 DNA reads TGTGCCAGCAGCTCTCGAGCGGGCAGCCCTAATCAGCCCCAGCATTTT. As protein: CASSSRAGSPNQPQHF.

The rearrangement links TRBV4-3 to TRBJ2-4; 7 nucleotides agree with TRBD1. V shed 4 bases, J shed 8 bases, and the junction held 11 bases outside the gene matches. The CDR3 runs to 15 residues. Germline values: CDR1 LGHNA, CDR2 YSLEER. The CDR3 loop is CASSPQTGVRDIQYF. The CDR3 coding sequence is TGCGCCAGCAGCCCTCAAACAGGGGTTCGAGACATTCAGTACTTC.

The chain has TRBV12-3 or TRBV12-4 and TRBJ1-5; tentative D call: TRBD1 (5 bases). This CDR3 region has 14 residues. Trimming took 2 bases from V and 3 from J, leaving 8 bases between them. The CDR3 protein is CASSLSGTNQPQHF. For the CDR3, the DNA is TGTGCCAGCAGTTTATCAGGGACCAATCAGCCCCAGCATTTT.

This clonotype was picked up many times. V usage is TRBV7-2 and J usage is TRBJ2-7; D possibly corresponds to TRBD2 (5 bases). There are 14 residues in the CDR3. Germline-derived CDR1 and CDR2 are SGHTA and FQGNSA. With 2 bases removed from V and 1 base from J, the gap between germline ends came to 9 bases. The chain's CDR3 is CASSLFGGSYEQYF. CDR3 coding DNA: TGTGCCAGCAGCTTATTTGGCGGGTCCTACGAGCAGTACTTC. Complete variable domain (other parts from reference TRBV7-2 and TRBJ2-7): GAGVSQSPSNKVTEKGKDVELRCDPISGHTALYWYRQSLGQGLEFLIYFQGNSAPDKSGLPSDRFSAERTGGSVSTLTIQRTQQEDSAVYLCASSLFGGSYEQYFGPGTRLTVT.

The CDR3 DNA reads TGTGCCAGCAGTGTACCGGGACAGGGGGCTTTCCATGAGCAGTTCTTC. This translates into CASSVPGQGAFHEQFF. V gene TRBV6-5 combines with J gene TRBJ2-1, with TRBD1 identical over 12 bases. Germline loops: CDR1 MNHEY, CDR2 SVGAGI. The length of the CDR3 is 16 residues. The V and J ends lost 5 bases and 8 bases, in that order; junction bases with no gene match: 10.

Only a few counts were recorded for this clonotype. This chain joins TRBV5-1 and TRBJ2-5, with D unclear. The CDR3 is 17 amino acids. Deletions cut 3 bases from V and 1 base from J, with 19 bases between. Germline values: CDR1 SGHRS, CDR2 YFSETQ. The CDR3 is CASSSPTRDRAQETQYF. CDR3 DNA: TGCGCCAGCAGCTCCCCGACTCGAGACCGAGCCCAAGAGACCCAGTACTTC.

This clonotype has ten or more counts. This chain connects TRBV29-1 to TRBJ2-7; possibly TRBD1 for D (6 bases). The CDR3 spans 13 residues. Per germline, CDR1 SQVTM and CDR2 ANQGSEA. With 7 bases removed from V and 4 bases from J, the gap between germline ends came to 17 bases. The CDR3 nucleotides read TGCAGCGCAGAGGTCGGCAGGGGTTACGAGCAGTACTTC. Residues: CSAEVGRGYEQYF.

This clonotype was seen a handful of times. The chain joins TRBV29-1 to TRBJ2-2; TRBD1 matches at 7 bases. Germline assignment: CDR1 SQVTM and CDR2 ANQGSEA. This CDR3 has 12 residues. The V segment lost 7 bases and the J segment 6 bases; nucleotides outside the gene matches: 5. The CDR3 sequence: CSATGPAGELFF. The CDR3 DNA reads TGCAGCGCGACAGGGCCAGCCGGGGAGCTGTTTTTT.

This clonotype occurred many times. The chain has TRBV6-2 or TRBV6-3 and TRBJ2-2; either TRBD1 or TRBD2 may fit D (5 bases each). In germline, CDR1 is MNHEY, CDR2 SVGEGT. Between the trimmed V and J ends, which lost 6 bases and 6 bases, there was a span of 8 bases. The CDR3 runs 12 residues. CDR3 bases: TGTGCCAGCAGCCGGGACGCCGGGGAGCTGTTTTTT. Translated, it gives CASSRDAGELFF.

This clonotype has at least ten counts. This chain links TRBV4-2 with TRBJ1-6, with D perhaps TRBD1 (6 bases). V gave up 0 bases and J gave up 8 bases, with 17 bases separating them. The CDR3 length is 17 residues. From germline, CDR1 is LGHNA and CDR2 YNFKEQ. The CDR3 sequence: CASSQDGGGVGDSPLHF. In nucleotides, the CDR3 is TGTGCCAGCAGCCAAGATGGGGGCGGGGTGGGAGATTCACCCCTCCACTTT.